One and the same sample provided the 32 T cell receptor beta chains below, sequenced in a study of human T cells and chemical hapten exposure. TCRdb processed the RACE reads anew with MiXCR; each CDR3 protein has one entry. Of approximately 370,000 distinct CDR3 sequences detected, 5.5% appear once; the ten largest clones hold under 9.5%. Time point indicated: pre-sensitization, week 0. As to treatment: therapeutic diphenylcyclopropenone sensitization with weekly scalp DPC. The sample in question was whole blood, obtained in connection with sensitization to the hapten diphenylcyclopropenone (DPC). Receptors were obtained from a woman between 18 and 29 years old with alopecia areata. Some clones in this sample may be carry-over from other donors' samples.

The chain links TRBV9 to TRBJ2-7; 8 positions match TRBD2. Germline V gene lookup returns CDR1 SGDLS and CDR2 YYNGEE. This CDR3 has 16 amino acids. With V trimmed by 4 bases and J by 2 bases, 11 bases remained unmatched. The CDR3 DNA reads as TGTGCCAGCAGCCCCGGAGGCAGACTAGCGACCTACGAGCAGTACTTC. Its protein is CASSPGGRLATYEQYF.

This clonotype was detected ten times or more. The chain recombines TRBV5-5 with TRBJ1-1; D might be TRBD1 (6 bases). The CDR3 covers 14 residues. Germline assignment: CDR1 SGHKS and CDR2 YYEKEE (reference sequence). V was shortened by 0 bases and J by 4 bases, with 10 bases between the two germline ends. The DNA of the CDR3 is TGTGCCAGCAGCTTGGAACAGGGCCGCACTGAAGCTTTCTTT. Protein sequence: CASSLEQGRTEAFF.

The CDR3 nucleotides read TGTGCCAGCACTCCAGGAGCGAAGAAGACCCAGTACTTC. Amino acids: CASTPGAKKTQYF. The chain has TRBV2 and TRBJ2-5; D is uncertain. V dropped 7 bases and J dropped 6 bases, with 15 bases sitting between them. CDR1 SNHLY and CDR2 FYNNEI come from the germline V gene. The CDR3 has 13 amino acids. Based on the CDR3 plus reference TRBV2 and TRBJ2-5, the full variable domain is EPEVTQTPSHQVTQMGQEVILRCVPISNHLYFYWYRQILGQKVEFLVSFYNNEISEKSEIFDDQFSVERPDGSNFTLKIRSTKLEDSAMYFCASTPGAKKTQYFGPGTRLLVL.

At least ten counts were recorded for this clonotype. The chain carries TRBV12-3 or TRBV12-4 and TRBJ2-1; D remains ambiguous. This CDR3 contains 15 residues. V was pared by 5 bases and J by 3 bases, with 14 bases between. CDR3 DNA: TGTGCCAGCAGTCTCGACTCATTCTTCTACAATGAGCAGTTCTTC. Its protein product is CASSLDSFFYNEQFF.

This chain joins TRBV27 and TRBJ1-1; D remains unclear. Germline V CDR1 and CDR2: MNHEY, SMNVEV (reference sequence). The CDR3 is 13 amino acids. V gave up 2 bases and J gave up 6 bases, with 10 bases separating them. The CDR3 loop reads CASSLRLLAEAFF. CDR3 bases: TGTGCCAGCAGTTTACGGCTTCTGGCTGAAGCTTTCTTT.

This rearrangement joins TRBV12-3 or TRBV12-4 to TRBJ2-7; D not certain. The germline V and J ends were trimmed by 4 bases and 0 bases, with 7 bases remaining between them. CDR3 length: 13 residues. The CDR3 region is CASSSPDSYEQYF. The DNA for the CDR3 is TGTGCCAGCAGTTCGCCCGACTCCTACGAGCAGTACTTC.

The sample holds a few counts of this clonotype. This chain connects TRBV10-3 to TRBJ2-3; TRBD2 aligns across 8 bases. V was clipped by 7 bases and J by 0 bases; unmatched bases: 6. CDR3 length equals 15 residues. Germline V lookup: CDR1 ENHRY, CDR2 SYGVKD. CDR3 coding DNA: TGTGCCATCACGGCGGGGGGCCAAAGCACAGATACGCAGTATTTT. Its protein product is CAITAGGQSTDTQYF.

This clonotype was seen a few times. V and J are TRBV6-5 and TRBJ2-7, with D possibly being TRBD2 (6 bases). V gave up 3 bases and J gave up 3 bases, with 12 bases separating them. This CDR3 is 14 amino acids long. Germline assignment: CDR1 MNHEY and CDR2 SVGAGI. The CDR3 nucleotides read TGTGCCAGCAGTTATTTTGGAGGGAACTACGAGCAGTACTTC. It codes for CASSYFGGNYEQYF.

The chain couples TRBV7-9 to TRBJ2-3; 7 bases are a match to TRBD2. The J segment lost 0 bases and the V segment lost 1 base, leaving 4 bases of the junction unmatched. Looked up from germline, CDR1 is SEHNR and CDR2 is FQNEAQ (reference sequence). This CDR3 has 16 residues. The CDR3 sequence is CASSLGPSGSTDTQYF. Here the CDR3 DNA reads TGTGCCAGCAGCTTAGGGCCTAGCGGAAGCACAGATACGCAGTATTTT.

This chain uses TRBV6-6 with TRBJ2-5, with TRBD1 matching over 12 bases. The CDR3 extends over 18 amino acids. Losses at the gene ends were 2 bases for V and 5 bases for J; bases not matched to a gene: 12. The germline V gene encodes CDR1 MNHNY and CDR2 SVGAGI (reference sequence). In nucleotides, the CDR3 is TGTGCCAGCAGTTACCTTCAGGGACAGGGGGCCCTTGAGGAGACCCAGTACTTC. As protein: CASSYLQGQGALEETQYF.

Ten or more counts support this clonotype. This chain links TRBV20-1 with TRBJ2-1; D assignment may be TRBD1 or TRBD2 (7 bases each). CDR1 and CDR2 (germline): DFQATT, SNEGSKA (reference sequence). Trimming cost V 5 bases and J 0 bases, with 23 bases left between them. The CDR3 consists of 18 residues. CDR3 sequence: CSAPSRGDRPGSYNEQFF. As DNA, the CDR3 is TGCAGTGCTCCTAGCCGGGGGGACAGACCTGGCTCCTACAATGAGCAGTTCTTC.

This clonotype has just a few counts. The chain has TRBV3-1 and TRBJ2-1; D is possibly TRBD2 (5 bases). Trimming pared 3 bases from V and 9 bases from J, leaving 9 bases between. Germline V lookup: CDR1 LGHDT, CDR2 YNNKEL (reference sequence). The CDR3 is 12 residues long. As DNA, the CDR3 is TGTGCCAGCAGCCAGACTAACGCTGAGCAGTTCTTC. This codes for CASSQTNAEQFF.

The rearrangement joins TRBV12-3 or TRBV12-4 to TRBJ1-1, with D perhaps TRBD1 (5 bases). This CDR3 is built from 17 residues. Trimming left V 6 bases short and J 3 bases short, with 23 bases between. The CDR3 here is CASSFGQGRPGDTEAFF. CDR3 coding DNA: TGTGCCAGCAGCTTTGGTCAGGGTCGACCTGGGGACACTGAAGCTTTCTTT.

This clonotype was detected ten times or more. The gene calls are TRBV20-1 and TRBJ2-3, with unresolved D. This CDR3 contains 13 residues. Trimming cost V 3 bases and J 10 bases, with 17 bases left between them. Germline V gene lookup returns CDR1 DFQATT and CDR2 SNEGSKA (reference sequence). Here the CDR3 DNA reads TGCAGTGCTAGTCCCGACGGACGATCGGCGCAGTATTTT. Its translation is CSASPDGRSAQYF.

This clonotype was counted ten times or more. The J gene is TRBJ2-1, the V gene TRBV14; 7 bases line up with TRBD2. This CDR3 region has 14 residues. CDR1 and CDR2 from the germline V gene are SGHDN and FVKESK. V was pared by 1 base and J by 4 bases, with 1 base of the junction left unmatched. The CDR3 nucleotides read TGTGCCAGCAGCCAAGCGGGGGGATACAATGAGCAGTTCTTC. Translated, it gives CASSQAGGYNEQFF.

The rearrangement joins TRBV4-2 to TRBJ2-5, with D perhaps TRBD1 (8 bases). Germline V gene sequence: CDR1 LGHNA, CDR2 YNFKEQ. The V and J ends lost 0 bases and 2 bases respectively, with 28 bases between them. This CDR3 is built from 21 residues. The CDR3 region is CASSQDFRVQGDYRPQETQYF. DNA for the CDR3: TGTGCCAGCAGCCAAGATTTTCGAGTACAGGGGGACTACCGACCTCAAGAGACCCAGTACTTC.

Many counts were recorded for this clonotype. The chain couples TRBV6-4 to TRBJ1-1, with D possibly being TRBD1 (6 bases). CDR3 length equals 13 residues. Looked up from germline, CDR1 is MRHNA and CDR2 is SNTAGT. V gave up 7 bases and J gave up 3 bases, with 12 bases separating them. This CDR3 is CASKNRADTEAFF. CDR3 DNA sequence: TGTGCCAGCAAGAACAGGGCAGACACTGAAGCTTTCTTT.

The chain recombines TRBV4-3 with TRBJ2-1; D is unclear. V lost 2 bases to trimming and J lost 0 bases, with 11 bases between them. The CDR3 loop spans 16 amino acids. Germline V CDR1 and CDR2: LGHNA, YSLEER. This chain's CDR3 is CASSQTPRSSYNEQFF. The CDR3 DNA follows: TGCGCCAGCAGCCAAACTCCACGGAGCTCCTACAATGAGCAGTTCTTC.

The chain recombines TRBV2 with TRBJ1-5; 7 bases match TRBD1. This CDR3 spans 13 amino acids. Germline values: CDR1 SNHLY, CDR2 FYNNEI. V lost 6 bases, J lost 9 bases, and 8 bases stayed unmatched. As DNA, the CDR3 is TGTGCCAGCAGCACACAGGGGAATGGGCCCCAGCATTTT. Its protein is CASSTQGNGPQHF.

At least ten counts were recorded for this clonotype. The chain carries TRBV12-3 or TRBV12-4 and TRBJ1-5; no clear D gene. Trimming took 4 bases from V and 7 from J, leaving 14 bases between them. This CDR3 region has 14 residues. The CDR3 bases are TGTGCCAGCAGTTCAGCGCCTTCCGGACAGCCCCAGCATTTT. This encodes CASSSAPSGQPQHF.

Ten or more counts support this clonotype. This chain links TRBV13 with TRBJ2-3; 11 nucleotides match TRBD2. Germline CDR1 and CDR2: PRHDT and FYEKMQ (reference sequence). The CDR3 sequence is 16 residues long. The J segment lost 4 bases and the V segment lost 3 bases, leaving 6 bases of the junction unmatched. In nucleotides, the CDR3 is TGTGCCAGCAGCTTTTTAGCGGGAGGGAGTGCAGATACGCAGTATTTT. Protein product: CASSFLAGGSADTQYF.

This clonotype was seen repeatedly, ten times or more. The chain carries TRBV18 and TRBJ2-7; 10 bases line up with TRBD1. The trim removed 4 bases at V and 5 bases at J, leaving 2 bases unmatched. The CDR3 extends over 13 amino acids. The germline CDR1 and CDR2 sequences are KGHSH and LQKENI. The chain's CDR3 is CASSLGTGDEQYF. The DNA for the CDR3 is TGTGCCAGCTCACTGGGGACAGGGGACGAGCAGTACTTC.

The chain uses TRBV16 and TRBJ2-7; D might be TRBD1 or TRBD2, each matching 6 bases. The V and J ends lost 0 bases and 5 bases respectively, with 8 bases between them. This CDR3 is 13 amino acids long. The germline gives CDR1 KGHSY, CDR2 FQNENV. The DNA for the CDR3 is TGTGCCAGCAGCCAATCTAGGGGGGACGAGCAGTACTTC. Protein sequence: CASSQSRGDEQYF.

With regard to this clonotype: Since a much larger clone is just one base distant, this may be a read error. This chain uses TRBV27 with TRBJ2-7; D perhaps matches TRBD2 (6 bases). Trimming removed 7 bases at V and 3 bases at J, with 13 bases between. The CDR3 contains 13 residues. Germline V CDR1 and CDR2: MNHEY, SMNVEV (reference sequence). The CDR3 DNA is TGTGCCAGCACGGAGGGGCCGAACTACGAGCAGTACTTC. Translating it yields CASTEGPNYEQYF.

The sample holds many counts of this clonotype. The V call is TRBV3-1, the J call TRBJ1-5; D is unresolved. Germline loops: CDR1 LGHDT, CDR2 YNNKEL (reference sequence). This CDR3 region has 20 residues. V was clipped by 0 bases and J by 2 bases, with 23 bases between them. The CDR3 here is CASSQEGEHPTWIGNQPQHF. In DNA form, the CDR3 reads TGTGCCAGCAGCCAAGAGGGAGAACATCCTACTTGGATCGGCAATCAGCCCCAGCATTTT.

Only one count was recorded for this clonotype. This clone may be a read error of a much larger clone one base away. The rearrangement links TRBV7-6 to TRBJ2-7, with 8 bases lining up with TRBD1. This CDR3 is built from 14 residues. Germline values: CDR1 SGHVS, CDR2 FNYEAQ. As DNA, the CDR3 is TGTGGCAGCAGCTTAAGGACAGGGAGCTACGAGCAGTACTTC. This translates into CGSSLRTGSYEQYF.

The rearrangement links TRBV12-3 or TRBV12-4 to TRBJ2-7; 8 bases map to TRBD1. J gave up 2 bases and V 3 bases, and 3 bases lay outside the gene matches. The CDR3 length is 14 residues. CDR3 amino acids: CASSFVQGAYEQYF. DNA of the CDR3: TGTGCCAGCAGTTTTGTACAGGGGGCCTACGAGCAGTACTTC.

The chain has TRBV7-9 and TRBJ1-1, with 7 nucleotides matching TRBD1. From germline, CDR1 is SEHNR and CDR2 FQNEAQ (reference sequence). The CDR3 contains 15 residues. Germline trimming cut 5 bases from V and 0 bases from J; bases unmatched to any gene: 6. The CDR3 here is CASSLGQTLNTEAFF. The CDR3 DNA is TGTGCCAGCAGCCTGGGACAGACATTGAACACTGAAGCTTTCTTT.

This clonotype was observed a few times. The J gene is TRBJ2-5, the V gene TRBV5-1; 9 nucleotides match TRBD1. The V segment lost 0 bases and the J segment 5 bases; nucleotides outside the gene matches: 5. Germline V gene data show CDR1 as SGHRS and CDR2 as YFSETQ. The CDR3 loop spans 15 amino acids. CDR3 DNA sequence: TGCGCCAGCAGCTTGGGAGGGGACAGGGAGGAGACCCAGTACTTC. Translation gives CASSLGGDREETQYF.

The genes are TRBV28 and TRBJ2-5, with D unclear. Germline loops: CDR1 MDHEN, CDR2 SYDVKM. The length of the CDR3 is 15 residues. V was clipped by 2 bases and J by 9 bases, with 19 bases between them. The CDR3 DNA sequence: TGTGCCAGCAGTTTAGAAGAAGGAGTGGTTGGTCCCCAGTACTTC. Its translation: CASSLEEGVVGPQYF.

The chain couples TRBV27 to TRBJ2-7; 7 bases align to TRBD2. CDR1 MNHEY and CDR2 SMNVEV come from the germline V gene (reference sequence). CDR3 length: 14 amino acids. V gave up 2 bases and J gave up 1 base; unmatched junction bases: 2. Here the CDR3 DNA reads TGTGCCAGCAGTTTACGGGGGGTTTCCTACGAGCAGTACTTC. Translating gives CASSLRGVSYEQYF.

This clonotype appeared many times. The gene calls are TRBV20-1 and TRBJ2-7; D not resolved. Germline V gene data show CDR1 as DFQATT and CDR2 as SNEGSKA (reference sequence). V was shortened by 4 bases and J by 6 bases, with 13 bases between the two germline ends. The CDR3 has 12 residues. CDR3 nucleotides: TGCAGTGCTATTTTGCCCCTTGGCGAGCAGTACTTC. As protein: CSAILPLGEQYF.